Listed here are 5 T cell receptor beta chains from one sample, sequenced in a study of breast tumors, draining lymph nodes, adjacent tissues. TCRdb re-analysed the multiplex PCR reads in MiXCR, keeping a single row per CDR3 protein. This repertoire shows under 250,000 distinct CDR3 sequences, about a third found once; its top ten account for 1.2% to 1.5%. Axillary draining lymph nodes of breast cancer patients supplied the node samples. The sample taken for sequencing was axillary lymph node tissue. These receptors originate from a female donor with breast cancer. Some clones in this sample may be carry-over from other donors' samples.

This clonotype was detected ten times or more. The V gene is TRBV10-2, the J gene TRBJ2-7; perhaps TRBD1 as D (6 bases). The length of the CDR3 is 12 residues. V shed 4 bases and J shed 8 bases, with 12 bases lying between them. Germline-derived CDR1 and CDR2 are WSHSY and SAAADI. CDR3 amino acids: CASSASGQQQYF. The CDR3 nucleotides read TGCGCCAGCAGTGCGTCCGGACAGCAGCAGTACTTC.

There are many counts of this clonotype. The V call is TRBV2, the J call TRBJ2-2; weak D call: TRBD2 (7 bases). Germline V gene lookup returns CDR1 SNHLY and CDR2 FYNNEI. V lost 5 bases and J 5 bases, leaving 21 bases between the germline ends. There are 17 residues in the CDR3. The CDR3 region is CASSSAGAGVRTGELFF. The CDR3 bases are TGTGCCAGCAGTTCCGCGGGGGCGGGAGTAAGGACCGGGGAGCTGTTTTTT.

This clonotype was seen many times. The chain is built from TRBV19 and TRBJ1-2; D gene unclear. This CDR3 has 14 residues. Trimming took 6 bases from V and 1 from J, leaving 12 bases between them. The germline V gene has CDR1 LNHDA and CDR2 SQIVND (reference sequence). The chain's CDR3 is CASRRGGSNYGYTF. The CDR3 nucleotides are TGTGCCAGTAGACGGGGAGGTAGTAACTATGGCTACACCTTC.

This clonotype turned up a few times. This chain connects TRBV11-1 to TRBJ2-5; the D gene is possibly TRBD1 (6 bases). Trimming stripped 8 bases from V and 5 bases from J, with 21 bases between. The V gene's germline CDR1 is SGHAT and CDR2 FQDESV (reference sequence). The CDR3 contains 15 residues. Written as DNA, the CDR3 is TGTGCCAGCGGCCATCCAGGGGTTCCTGGGGAGACCCAGTACTTC. It encodes CASGHPGVPGETQYF.

This clonotype was observed many times. The CDR3: CSARDLRGYTF. CDR3 DNA: TGCAGTGCTAGGGATTTACGTGGCTACACCTTC. V and J are TRBV20-1 and TRBJ1-2; D uncertain. The CDR3 covers 11 residues. Trimming removed 3 bases at V and 7 bases at J, with 9 bases between. Germline V gene lookup returns CDR1 DFQATT and CDR2 SNEGSKA (reference sequence).